This T cell receptor beta chain emerged from a study of blood T cell repertoires in COVID-19. Repertoires were generated with immunoSEQ multiplex PCR, while TCRdb's copy carries only in-frame clones and drops some. The table shows about 230,000 clones, with about 83% occurring only once. The CDR3 totals 11 residues. CDR1 is DFQATT and CDR2 is SNEGSKA in the germline V gene (reference sequence). The V end lost 3 bases, the J end lost 8 bases, and 10 bases lay between the germline ends. This clone was seen only a few times. The TCR sequence derives from a woman between 50 and 59 years old with acute or convalescent COVID-19. This chain links TRBV20-1 with TRBJ1-1; tentatively, D is TRBD1 (5 bases). Sequencing was done on a sample of peripheral blood. The CDR3 here is CSASQGLEAFF. CDR3 nucleotide sequence: TGCAGTGCTAGTCAGGGATTGGAAGCTTTCTTT.